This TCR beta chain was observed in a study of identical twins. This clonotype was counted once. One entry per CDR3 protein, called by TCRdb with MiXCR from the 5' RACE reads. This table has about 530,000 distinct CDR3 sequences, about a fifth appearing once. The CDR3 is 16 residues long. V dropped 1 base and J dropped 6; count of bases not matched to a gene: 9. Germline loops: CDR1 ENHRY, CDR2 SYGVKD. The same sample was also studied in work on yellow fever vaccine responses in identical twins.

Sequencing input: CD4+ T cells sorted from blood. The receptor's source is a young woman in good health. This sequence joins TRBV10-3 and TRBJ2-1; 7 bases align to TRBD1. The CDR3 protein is CAISELGTVNSNEQFF. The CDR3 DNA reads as TGTGCCATCAGTGAGTTGGGGACAGTGAATTCCAATGAGCAGTTCTTC.